This T cell receptor beta chain was observed in a study of Graves' ophthalmopathy and Graves' hyperthyroidism. As the template, RNA transcripts were used to amplify TCR beta CDR3 regions. First-round RT-PCR relied on HTBI primers, and a second-round multiplex PCR came next. Via MiXCR, TCRdb re-called the multiplex PCR reads, giving one row per CDR3 protein. Here the sample spans about 400,000 distinct CDR3 sequences, about 21% being singletons. This CDR3 comprises 14 residues. The germline V gene has CDR1 SEHNR and CDR2 FQNEAQ (reference sequence). V dropped 1 base and J dropped 3 bases, with 6 bases sitting between them. In this sample, this clonotype turned up many times. By definition, stable hyperthyroidism involved no ophthalmopathy within 18 months of follow-up. PBMCs originated in less than 11 ml of fresh peripheral blood.

This receptor was obtained from a young woman with stable Graves' hyperthyroidism. The V gene is TRBV7-9, the J gene TRBJ2-2; a possible D gene is TRBD1 (5 bases). Sequenced input: peripheral blood. This chain's CDR3 is CASSLGQYTGELFF. The CDR3, as DNA: TGTGCCAGCAGCTTAGGACAGTACACCGGGGAGCTGTTTTTT.